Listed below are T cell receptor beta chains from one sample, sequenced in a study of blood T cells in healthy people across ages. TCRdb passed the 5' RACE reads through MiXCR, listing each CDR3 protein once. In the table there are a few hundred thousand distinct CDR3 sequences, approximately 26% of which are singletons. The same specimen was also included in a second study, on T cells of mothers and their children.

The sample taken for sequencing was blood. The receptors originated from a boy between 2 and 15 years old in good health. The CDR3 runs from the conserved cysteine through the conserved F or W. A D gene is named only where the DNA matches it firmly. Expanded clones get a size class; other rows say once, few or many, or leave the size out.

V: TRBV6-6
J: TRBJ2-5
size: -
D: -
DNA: TGTGCCAGCAGTTACTTGGGGCCCCAAGAGACCCAGTACTTC
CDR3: CASSYLGPQETQYF

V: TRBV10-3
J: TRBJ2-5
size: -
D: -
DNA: TGTGCCATCAGTGAGTCAATTGGAGAGACCCAGTACTTC
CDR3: CAISESIGETQYF

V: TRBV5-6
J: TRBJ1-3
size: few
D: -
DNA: TGTGCCAGCAGCTTGTCTGGGGTGAACGCCGGAAACACCATATATTTT
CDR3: CASSLSGVNAGNTIYF

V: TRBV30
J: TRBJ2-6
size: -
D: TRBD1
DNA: TGTGCCTGGAACCAGGGGGATTGGGCCAACGTCCTGACTTTC
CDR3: CAWNQGDWANVLTF

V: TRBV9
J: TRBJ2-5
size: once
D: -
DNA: TGTGCCAGCAGCGTAGATACAGTTAGACAAGAGACCCAGTACTTC
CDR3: CASSVDTVRQETQYF

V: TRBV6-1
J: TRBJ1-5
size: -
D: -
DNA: TGTGCCAGCAGTGAAGAGGAGGGAAGCAATCAGCCCCAGCATTTT
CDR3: CASSEEEGSNQPQHF

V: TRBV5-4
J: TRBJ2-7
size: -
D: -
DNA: TGTGCCAGCAGCCCGGAGACAGGCAGCGAGCAGTACTTC
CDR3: CASSPETGSEQYF

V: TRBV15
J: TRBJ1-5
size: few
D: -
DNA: TGTGCCACCAGCAGGGACGGTGCAGGGGACAATCAGCCCCAGCATTTT
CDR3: CATSRDGAGDNQPQHF

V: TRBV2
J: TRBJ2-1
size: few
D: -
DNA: TGTGCCAGCAGGAAGGGGGGACGGGCCCATCCTAATGAGCAGTTCTTC
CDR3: CASRKGGRAHPNEQFF

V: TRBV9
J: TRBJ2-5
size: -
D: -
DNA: TGTGCCAGCAGCGTAGGGTGGGGGCAGGGAGAGACCCAGTACTTC
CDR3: CASSVGWGQGETQYF

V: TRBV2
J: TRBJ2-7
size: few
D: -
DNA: TGTGCCAGCATGGGGGCCTCTAGCTCCTACGAGCAGTACTTC
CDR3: CASMGASSSYEQYF

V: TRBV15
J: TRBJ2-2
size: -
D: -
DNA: TGTGCCACCAGCAGAGAACTGACATCTGGCGGGGAGCTGTTTTTT
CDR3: CATSRELTSGGELFF

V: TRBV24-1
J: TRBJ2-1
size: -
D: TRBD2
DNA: TGTGCCACCAGAGGCGAGCGGGGTGACAATGAGCAGTTCTTC
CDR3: CATRGERGDNEQFF

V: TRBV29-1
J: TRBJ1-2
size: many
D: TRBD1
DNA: TGCAGCGTTGGGGCAGGGGGTGTTAACTATGGCTACACCTTC
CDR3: CSVGAGGVNYGYTF

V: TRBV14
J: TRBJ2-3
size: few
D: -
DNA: TGTGCCAGCAGCCGTCCGGGGAACACAGATACGCAGTATTTT
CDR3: CASSRPGNTDTQYF

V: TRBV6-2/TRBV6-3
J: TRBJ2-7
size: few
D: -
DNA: TGTGCCAGCAGTTCTTTGCGGGTCCACGAGCAGTACTTT
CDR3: CASSSLRVHEQYF

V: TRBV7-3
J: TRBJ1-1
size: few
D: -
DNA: TGTGCCAGCAGCTTAAATCCGGTCGGCTTCATGTCTTTTTTT
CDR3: CASSLNPVGFMSFF

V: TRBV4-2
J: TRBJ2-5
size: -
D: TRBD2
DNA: TGTGCCAGCAGCCAAGTGCACGGCGGGGGGAAAGAGACCCAGTACTTC
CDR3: CASSQVHGGGKETQYF

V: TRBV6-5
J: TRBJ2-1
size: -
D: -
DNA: TGTGCCAGCAGTTACGAGTGGGCCCCTTCCAATGAGCAGTTCTTC
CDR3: CASSYEWAPSNEQFF

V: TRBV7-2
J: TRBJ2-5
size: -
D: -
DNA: TGTGCCAGCAGCTTAGCGCCGCCAGGGGAGGGAGAGACCCAGTACTTC
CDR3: CASSLAPPGEGETQYF

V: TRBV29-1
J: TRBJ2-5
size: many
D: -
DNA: TGCAGCGCTGGGGGGGCCAATCCCCAAGAGACCCAGTACTTC
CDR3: CSAGGANPQETQYF

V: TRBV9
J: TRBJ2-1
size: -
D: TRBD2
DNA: TGTGCCAGCAGCCTCACTCCGGGAGGGACCTATGGTGAGCAGTTCTTC
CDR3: CASSLTPGGTYGEQFF

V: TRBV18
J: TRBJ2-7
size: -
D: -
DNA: TGTGCCAGCTCACCGCGGGGTAGCGGTGTCTCCTACGAGCAGTACTTC
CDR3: CASSPRGSGVSYEQYF

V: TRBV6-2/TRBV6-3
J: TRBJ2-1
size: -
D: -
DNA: TGTGCCAGCAGTTACATTCGACAGGACAATGAGCAGTTCTTC
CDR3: CASSYIRQDNEQFF

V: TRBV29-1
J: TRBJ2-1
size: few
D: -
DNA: TGCAGCGTGGAAATGGGGGCGTTGTGGTCGAATGAGCAGTTCTTC
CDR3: CSVEMGALWSNEQFF

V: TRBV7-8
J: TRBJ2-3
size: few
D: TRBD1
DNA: TGTGCCAGCAGCCCTAATGCTGGGACAGGGTGGGCAGATACGCAGTATTTT
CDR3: CASSPNAGTGWADTQYF

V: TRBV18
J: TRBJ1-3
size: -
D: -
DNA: TGTGCCAGCTCACCGGTGGTGGACACCATATATTTT
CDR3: CASSPVVDTIYF

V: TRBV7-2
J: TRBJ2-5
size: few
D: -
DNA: TGTGCCAGCAGCACTAATAGCCCGCACCACCAAGAGACCCAGTACTTC
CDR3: CASSTNSPHHQETQYF

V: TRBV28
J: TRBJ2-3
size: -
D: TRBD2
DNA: TGTGCCAGCAGTACGGGCGGGGGTAGCACAGATACGCAGTATTTT
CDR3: CASSTGGGSTDTQYF

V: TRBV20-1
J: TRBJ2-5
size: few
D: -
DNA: TGCAGTGCTAGAGACCCGGGTAGCGCCCAAGAGACCCAGTACTTC
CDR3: CSARDPGSAQETQYF

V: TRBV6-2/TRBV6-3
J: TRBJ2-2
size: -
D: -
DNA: TGTGCCAGCACCAGGGGCGTCGGGGAGCTGTTTTTT
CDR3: CASTRGVGELFF

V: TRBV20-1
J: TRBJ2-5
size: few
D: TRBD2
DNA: TGCAGTGCTAGAGGTGCTAGCGGGGGGGGCCAAGAGACCCAGTACTTC
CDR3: CSARGASGGGQETQYF

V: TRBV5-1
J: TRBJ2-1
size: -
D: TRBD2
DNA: TGCGCCTGCAGCAGGGGACTAGCGGAGATCCCCTCCTACAATGAGCAGTTCTTC
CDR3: CACSRGLAEIPSYNEQFF